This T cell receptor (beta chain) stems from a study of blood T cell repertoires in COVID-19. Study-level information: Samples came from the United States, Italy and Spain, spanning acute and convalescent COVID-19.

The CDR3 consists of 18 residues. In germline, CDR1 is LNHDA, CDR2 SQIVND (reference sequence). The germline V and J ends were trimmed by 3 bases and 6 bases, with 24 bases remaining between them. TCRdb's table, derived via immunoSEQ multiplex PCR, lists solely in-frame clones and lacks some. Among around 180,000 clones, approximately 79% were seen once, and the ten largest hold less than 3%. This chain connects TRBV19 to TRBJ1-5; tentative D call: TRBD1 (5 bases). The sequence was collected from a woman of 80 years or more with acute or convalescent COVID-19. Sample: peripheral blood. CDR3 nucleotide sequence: TGTGCCAGTAGTATCGGCTCTGGTAGTGCAGGGTCTTTTCAGCCCCAGCATTTT. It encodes CASSIGSGSAGSFQPQHF.